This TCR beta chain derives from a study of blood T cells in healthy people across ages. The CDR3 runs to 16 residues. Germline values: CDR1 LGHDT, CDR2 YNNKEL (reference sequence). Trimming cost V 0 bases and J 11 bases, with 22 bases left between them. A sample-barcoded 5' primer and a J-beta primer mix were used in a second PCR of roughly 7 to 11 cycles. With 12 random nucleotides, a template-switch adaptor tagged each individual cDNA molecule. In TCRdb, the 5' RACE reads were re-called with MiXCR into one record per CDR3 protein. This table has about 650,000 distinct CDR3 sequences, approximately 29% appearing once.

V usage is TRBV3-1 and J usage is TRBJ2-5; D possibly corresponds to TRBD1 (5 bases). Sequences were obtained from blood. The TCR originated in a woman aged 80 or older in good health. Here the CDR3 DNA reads TGTGCCAGCAGCCAAGAGTTACAGGTAAATTACAATGAGCAGTACTTC. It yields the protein CASSQELQVNYNEQYF.